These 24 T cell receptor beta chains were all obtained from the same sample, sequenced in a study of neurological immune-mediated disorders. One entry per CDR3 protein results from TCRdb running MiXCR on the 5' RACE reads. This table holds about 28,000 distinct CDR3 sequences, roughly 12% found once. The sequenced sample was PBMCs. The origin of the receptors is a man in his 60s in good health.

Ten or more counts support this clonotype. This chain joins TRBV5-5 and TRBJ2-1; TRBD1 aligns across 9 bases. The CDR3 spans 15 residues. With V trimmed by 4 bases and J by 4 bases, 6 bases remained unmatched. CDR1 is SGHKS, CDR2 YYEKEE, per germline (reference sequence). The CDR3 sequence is CASSKVGQGYNEQFF. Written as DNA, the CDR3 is TGTGCCAGCAGCAAGGTGGGACAGGGATACAATGAGCAGTTCTTC.

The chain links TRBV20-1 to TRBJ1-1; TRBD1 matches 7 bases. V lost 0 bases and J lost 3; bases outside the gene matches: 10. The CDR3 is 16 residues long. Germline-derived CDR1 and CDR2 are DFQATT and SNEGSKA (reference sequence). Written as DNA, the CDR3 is TGCAGTGCTAGAGATCCCCTAGGGGGCGCGGACACTGAAGCTTTCTTT. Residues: CSARDPLGGADTEAFF.

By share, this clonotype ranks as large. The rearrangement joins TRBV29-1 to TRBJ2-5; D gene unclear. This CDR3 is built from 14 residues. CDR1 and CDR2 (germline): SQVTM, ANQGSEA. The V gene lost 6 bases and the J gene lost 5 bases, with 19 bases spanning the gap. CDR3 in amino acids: CSVAVNTQRETQYF. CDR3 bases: TGCAGCGTCGCAGTAAATACCCAAAGGGAGACCCAGTACTTC. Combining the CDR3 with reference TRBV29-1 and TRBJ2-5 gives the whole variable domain SAVISQKPSRDICQRGTSLTIQCQVDSQVTMMFWYRQQPGQSLTLIATANQGSEATYESGFVIDKFPISRPNLTFSTLTVSNMSPEDSSIYLCSVAVNTQRETQYFGPGTRLLVL.

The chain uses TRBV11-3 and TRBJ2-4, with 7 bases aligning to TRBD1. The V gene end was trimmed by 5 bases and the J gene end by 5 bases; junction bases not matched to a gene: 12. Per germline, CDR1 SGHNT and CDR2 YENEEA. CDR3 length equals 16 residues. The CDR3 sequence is CASSKPGRGGQNIQYF. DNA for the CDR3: TGTGCCAGCAGCAAACCAGGGCGAGGGGGCCAAAACATTCAGTACTTC.

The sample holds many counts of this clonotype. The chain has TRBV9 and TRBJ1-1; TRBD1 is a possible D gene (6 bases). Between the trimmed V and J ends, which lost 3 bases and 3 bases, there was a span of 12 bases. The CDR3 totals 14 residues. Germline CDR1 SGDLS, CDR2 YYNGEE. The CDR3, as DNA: TGTGCCAGCAGCGAGTCGGACAGCTACACTGAAGCTTTCTTT. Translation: CASSESDSYTEAFF.

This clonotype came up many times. Written as DNA, the CDR3 is TGCGCCAGCAGCGGGGCGGGAACCTACGAGCAGTACTTC. Translated, it gives CASSGAGTYEQYF. The chain uses TRBV5-1 and TRBJ2-7; maybe TRBD2 (6 bases). Germline V gene sequence: CDR1 SGHRS, CDR2 YFSETQ. The CDR3 extends over 13 amino acids. The V end lost 4 bases, the J end lost 2 bases, and 10 bases lay between the germline ends.

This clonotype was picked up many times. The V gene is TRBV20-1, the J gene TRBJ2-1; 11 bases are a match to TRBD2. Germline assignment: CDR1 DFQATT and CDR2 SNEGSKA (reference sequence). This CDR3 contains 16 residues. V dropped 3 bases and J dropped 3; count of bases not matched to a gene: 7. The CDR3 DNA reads TGCAGTGCTAGCCGGACTAGCGGGCGAATCTACAATGAGCAGTTCTTC. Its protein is CSASRTSGRIYNEQFF.

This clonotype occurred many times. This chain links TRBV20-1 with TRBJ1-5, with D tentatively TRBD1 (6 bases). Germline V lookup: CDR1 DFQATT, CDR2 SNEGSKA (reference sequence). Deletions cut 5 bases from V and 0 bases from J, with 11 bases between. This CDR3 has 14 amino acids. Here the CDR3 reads CSASAGASNQPQHF. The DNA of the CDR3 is TGCAGTGCTTCCGCGGGGGCTAGCAATCAGCCCCAGCATTTT.

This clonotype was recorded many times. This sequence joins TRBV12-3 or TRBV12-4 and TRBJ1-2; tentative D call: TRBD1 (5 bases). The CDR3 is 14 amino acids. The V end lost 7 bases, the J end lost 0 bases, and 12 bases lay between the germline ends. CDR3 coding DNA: TGTGCCAGCAATACCCGGGGGGCTAACTATGGCTACACCTTC. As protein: CASNTRGANYGYTF.

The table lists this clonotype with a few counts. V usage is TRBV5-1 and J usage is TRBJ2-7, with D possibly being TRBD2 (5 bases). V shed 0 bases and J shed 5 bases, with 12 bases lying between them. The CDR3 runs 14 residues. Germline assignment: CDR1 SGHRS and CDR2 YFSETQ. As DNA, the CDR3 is TGCGCCAGCAGCTTGGAGAGGTTGAGGGACGAGCAGTACTTC. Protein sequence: CASSLERLRDEQYF.

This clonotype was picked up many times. The CDR3 DNA reads TGTGCCAGCAGCGCAGACGGGACAGGGCTGTACGAGCAGTACTTC. Translating it yields CASSADGTGLYEQYF. The V gene is TRBV7-3, the J gene TRBJ2-7; 9 bases map to TRBD1. Trimming took 5 bases from V and 4 from J; bases not matched to a gene: 9. The CDR3 is 15 amino acids. Germline CDR1 reads SGHTA; CDR2 reads FQGTGA.

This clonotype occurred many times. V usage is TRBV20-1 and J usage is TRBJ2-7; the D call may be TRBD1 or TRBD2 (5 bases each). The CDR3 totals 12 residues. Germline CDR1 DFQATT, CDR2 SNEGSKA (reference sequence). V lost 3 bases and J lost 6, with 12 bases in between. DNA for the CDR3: TGCAGTGCTAGGGGACGGCTAGTCGAGCAGTACTTC. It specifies CSARGRLVEQYF.

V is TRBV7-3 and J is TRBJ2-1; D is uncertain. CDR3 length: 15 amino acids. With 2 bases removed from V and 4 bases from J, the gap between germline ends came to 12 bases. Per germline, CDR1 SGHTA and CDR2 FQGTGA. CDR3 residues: CASSLESGEYNEQFF. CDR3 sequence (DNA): TGTGCCAGCAGCTTAGAGTCAGGAGAATACAATGAGCAGTTCTTC.

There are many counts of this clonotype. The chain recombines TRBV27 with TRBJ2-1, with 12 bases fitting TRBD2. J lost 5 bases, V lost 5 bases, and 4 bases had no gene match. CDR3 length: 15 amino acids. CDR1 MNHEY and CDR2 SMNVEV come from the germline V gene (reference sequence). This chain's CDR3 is CASSTGLAGNNEQFF. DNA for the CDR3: TGTGCCAGCAGTACCGGACTAGCGGGAAACAATGAGCAGTTCTTC.

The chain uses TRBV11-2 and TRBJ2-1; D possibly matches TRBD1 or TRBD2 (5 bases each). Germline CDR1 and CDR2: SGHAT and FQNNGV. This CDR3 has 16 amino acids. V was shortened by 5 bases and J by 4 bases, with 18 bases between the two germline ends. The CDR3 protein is CASSSGRAGGYNEQFF. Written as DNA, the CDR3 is TGTGCCAGCAGCAGTGGCAGGGCAGGAGGATACAATGAGCAGTTCTTC.

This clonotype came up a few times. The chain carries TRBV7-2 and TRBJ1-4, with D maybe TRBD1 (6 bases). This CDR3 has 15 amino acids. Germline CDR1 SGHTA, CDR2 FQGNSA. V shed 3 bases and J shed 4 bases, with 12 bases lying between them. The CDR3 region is CASSFNQGSNEKLFF. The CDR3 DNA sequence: TGTGCCAGCAGCTTTAATCAGGGGAGTAATGAAAAACTGTTTTTT. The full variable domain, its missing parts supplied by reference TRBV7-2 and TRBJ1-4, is GAGVSQSPSNKVTEKGKDVELRCDPISGHTALYWYRQSLGQGLEFLIYFQGNSAPDKSGLPSDRFSAERTGGSVSTLTIQRTQQEDSAVYLCASSFNQGSNEKLFFGSGTQLSVL.

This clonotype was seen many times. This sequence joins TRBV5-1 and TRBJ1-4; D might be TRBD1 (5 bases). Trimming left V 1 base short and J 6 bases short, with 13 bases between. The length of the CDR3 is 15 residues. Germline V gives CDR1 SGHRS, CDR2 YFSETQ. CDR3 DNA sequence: TGCGCCAGCAGCTTGAGCCCGTTGGGGGATGAAAAACTGTTTTTT. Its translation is CASSLSPLGDEKLFF.

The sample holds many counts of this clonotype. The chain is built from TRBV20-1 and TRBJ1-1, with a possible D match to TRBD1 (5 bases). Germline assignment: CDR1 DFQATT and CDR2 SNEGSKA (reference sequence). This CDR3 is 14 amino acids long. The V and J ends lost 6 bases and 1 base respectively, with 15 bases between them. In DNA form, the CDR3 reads TGCAGTGCCCCAGTTAGGGGCACGAACACTGAAGCTTTCTTT. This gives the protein CSAPVRGTNTEAFF.

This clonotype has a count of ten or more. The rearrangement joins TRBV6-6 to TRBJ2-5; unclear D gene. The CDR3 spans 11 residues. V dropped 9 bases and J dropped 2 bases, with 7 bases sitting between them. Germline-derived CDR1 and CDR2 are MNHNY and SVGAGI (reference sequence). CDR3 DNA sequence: TGTGCCAGTGCTACGCAAGAGACCCAGTACTTC. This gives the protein CASATQETQYF.

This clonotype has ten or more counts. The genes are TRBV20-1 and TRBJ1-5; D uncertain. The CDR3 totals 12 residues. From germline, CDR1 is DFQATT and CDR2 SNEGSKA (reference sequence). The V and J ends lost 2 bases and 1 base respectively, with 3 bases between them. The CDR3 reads CSARRSNQPQHF. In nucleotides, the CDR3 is TGCAGTGCTAGACGGAGCAATCAGCCCCAGCATTTT.

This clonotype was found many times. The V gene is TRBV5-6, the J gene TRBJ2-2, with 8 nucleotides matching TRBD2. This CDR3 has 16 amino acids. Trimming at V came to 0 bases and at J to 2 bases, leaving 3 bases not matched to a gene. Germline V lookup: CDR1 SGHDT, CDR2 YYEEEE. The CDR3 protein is CASSLAGGPNTGELFF. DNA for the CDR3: TGTGCCAGCAGCTTGGCGGGAGGGCCCAACACCGGGGAGCTGTTTTTT.

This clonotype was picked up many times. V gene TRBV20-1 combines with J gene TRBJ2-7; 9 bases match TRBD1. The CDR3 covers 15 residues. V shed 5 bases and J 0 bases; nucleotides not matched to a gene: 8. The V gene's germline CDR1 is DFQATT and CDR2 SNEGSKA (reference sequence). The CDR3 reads CSAESRDRASYEQYF. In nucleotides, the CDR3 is TGCAGTGCTGAGAGCCGGGACAGGGCCTCCTACGAGCAGTACTTC.

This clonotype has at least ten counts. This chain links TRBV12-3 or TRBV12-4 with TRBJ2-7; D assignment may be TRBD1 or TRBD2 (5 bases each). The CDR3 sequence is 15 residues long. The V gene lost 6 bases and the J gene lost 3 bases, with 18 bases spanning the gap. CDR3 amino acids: CASRVSSGADYEQYF. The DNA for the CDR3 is TGTGCCAGCAGAGTATCTTCCGGGGCCGACTACGAGCAGTACTTC.

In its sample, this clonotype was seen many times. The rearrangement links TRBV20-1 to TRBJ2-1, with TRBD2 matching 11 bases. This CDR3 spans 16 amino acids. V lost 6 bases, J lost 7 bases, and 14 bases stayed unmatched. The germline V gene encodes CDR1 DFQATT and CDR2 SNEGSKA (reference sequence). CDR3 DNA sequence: TGCAGTGCAACGCCGCCACTAGCGGGAGTAAAAAATGAGCAGTTCTTC. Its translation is CSATPPLAGVKNEQFF.